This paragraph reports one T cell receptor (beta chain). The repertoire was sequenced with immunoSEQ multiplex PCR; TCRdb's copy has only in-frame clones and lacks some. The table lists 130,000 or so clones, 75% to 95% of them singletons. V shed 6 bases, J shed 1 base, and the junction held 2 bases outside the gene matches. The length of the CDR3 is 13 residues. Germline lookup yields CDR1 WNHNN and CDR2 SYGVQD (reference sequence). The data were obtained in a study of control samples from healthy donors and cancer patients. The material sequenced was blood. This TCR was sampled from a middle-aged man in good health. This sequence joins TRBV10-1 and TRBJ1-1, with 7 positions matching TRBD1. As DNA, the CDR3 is TGCGCCAGCAGAGGACAGGAGAACACTGAAGCTTTCTTT. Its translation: CASRGQENTEAFF.